These 2 T cell receptor beta chains share one sample of origin, sequenced in a study of blood T cell repertoires in COVID-19. Clones were read by immunoSEQ multiplex PCR, and TCRdb kept only the in-frame ones, dropping some. The sample has about 210,000 clones; 89% are singletons. The sample taken for sequencing was peripheral blood. These receptors originate from a woman in her thirties or forties with acute or convalescent COVID-19.

The chain joins TRBV7-2 to TRBJ1-1; 7 nucleotides match TRBD1. After removal of 3 bases from V and 1 base from J, the junction contained 2 bases not matched to a gene. CDR3 length equals 14 residues. CDR1 is SGHTA and CDR2 is FQGNSA in the germline V gene. The CDR3 DNA sequence: TGTGCCAGCAGCTTCCAGGGGGAGAACACTGAAGCTTTCTTT. This encodes CASSFQGENTEAFF.

This rearrangement joins TRBV9 to TRBJ1-1; D not resolved. Germline-derived CDR1 and CDR2 are SGDLS and YYNGEE. The CDR3 sequence is 14 residues long. The ends were cut back, 0 bases at V and 1 base at J, with 7 bases in the middle. The CDR3 bases are TGTGCCAGCAGCGTAGTCTCAGGGAACACTGAAGCTTTCTTT. As protein: CASSVVSGNTEAFF. The full variable domain, rest sourced from reference TRBV9 and TRBJ1-1, is DSGVTQTPKHLITATGQRVTLRCSPRSGDLSVYWYQQSLDQGLQFLIQYYNGEERAKGNILERFSAQQFPDLHSELNLSSLELGDSALYFCASSVVSGNTEAFFGQGTRLTVV.